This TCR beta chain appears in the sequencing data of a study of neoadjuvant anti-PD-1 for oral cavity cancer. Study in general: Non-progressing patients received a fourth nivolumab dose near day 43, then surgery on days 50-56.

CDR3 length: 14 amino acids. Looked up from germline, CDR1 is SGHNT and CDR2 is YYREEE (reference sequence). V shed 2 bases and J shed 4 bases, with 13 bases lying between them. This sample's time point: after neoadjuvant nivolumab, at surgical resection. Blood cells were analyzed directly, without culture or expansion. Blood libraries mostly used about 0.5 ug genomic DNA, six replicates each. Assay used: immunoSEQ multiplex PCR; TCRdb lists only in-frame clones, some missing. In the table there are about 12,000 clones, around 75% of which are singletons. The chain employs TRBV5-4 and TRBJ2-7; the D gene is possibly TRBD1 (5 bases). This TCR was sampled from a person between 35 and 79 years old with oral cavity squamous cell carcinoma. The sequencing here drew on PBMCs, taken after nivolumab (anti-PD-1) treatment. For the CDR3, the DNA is TGTGCCAGCAGCTTAAATCCAGGGCCGTACGAGCAGTACTTC. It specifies CASSLNPGPYEQYF. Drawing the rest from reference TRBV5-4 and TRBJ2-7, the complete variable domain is ETGVTQSPTHLIKTRGQQVTLRCSSQSGHNTVSWYQQALGQGPQFIFQYYREEENGRGNFPPRFSGLQFPNYSSELNVNALELDDSALYLCASSLNPGPYEQYFGPGTRLTVT.